What follows are 13 T cell receptor beta chains derived from one specimen sequenced in a study of cytomegalovirus exposure and HLA in healthy donors. It was with 60 Vbeta and 13 Jbeta primers that the PCR ran. Measured with immunoSEQ multiplex PCR; TCRdb has only the in-frame clones, and not every one. The sample contains over 75,000 clones, under 80% of which appear only once. Sequences were obtained from PBMCs. Receptors originate from a man in his forties or fifties in good health and CMV-seropositive.

This clone was seen only a few times. This sequence joins TRBV5-1 and TRBJ2-1; 7 bases align to TRBD2. J gave up 2 bases and V 4 bases, and 6 bases lay outside the gene matches. Germline values: CDR1 SGHRS, CDR2 YFSETQ. The CDR3 runs 15 residues. CDR3 bases: TGCGCCAGCAGCCCCTCCGGGACTACCTACAATGAGCAGTTCTTC. Protein: CASSPSGTTYNEQFF.

This chain links TRBV5-1 with TRBJ2-5, with 7 bases identical to TRBD1. With V trimmed by 5 bases and J by 2 bases, 12 bases remained unmatched. The CDR3 loop spans 16 amino acids. Germline values: CDR1 SGHRS, CDR2 YFSETQ. CDR3: CASRARAQQGQETQYF. As DNA, the CDR3 is TGCGCCAGCAGGGCCCGGGCCCAACAGGGGCAAGAGACCCAGTACTTC.

The chain has TRBV6-6 and TRBJ1-1, with 11 bases matching TRBD1. The CDR3 totals 15 residues. From germline, CDR1 is MNHNY and CDR2 SVGAGI (reference sequence). The V segment lost 10 bases and the J segment 10 bases; nucleotides outside the gene matches: 17. This CDR3 is CANKGNGGQGARAFF. The CDR3 bases are TGTGCCAACAAGGGTAACGGAGGACAGGGGGCGCGAGCTTTCTTT.

This clone was recorded once. This chain links TRBV6-6 with TRBJ2-3; the D gene is possibly TRBD2 (5 bases). The ends were cut back, 6 bases at V and 7 bases at J, with 14 bases in the middle. The CDR3 sequence is 13 residues long. Per the germline V gene, CDR1 is MNHNY and CDR2 is SVGAGI (reference sequence). The CDR3 reads CASSPGLQNTQYF. In DNA form, the CDR3 reads TGTGCCAGCAGCCCTGGACTTCAAAATACGCAGTATTTT.

This chain connects TRBV9 to TRBJ2-5; 9 bases are shared with TRBD1. This CDR3 has 15 residues. After removal of 1 base from V and 5 bases from J, the junction contained 6 bases not matched to a gene. Germline-derived CDR1 and CDR2 are SGDLS and YYNGEE. The CDR3, as DNA: TGTGCCAGCAGCGTAAGGGACAGGGTAGAGGAGACCCAGTACTTC. Its translation is CASSVRDRVEETQYF.

The V call is TRBV2, the J call TRBJ2-7; 9 nucleotides agree with TRBD1. Unmatched junction bases numbered 10, after V lost 6 bases and J lost 7 bases. The CDR3 covers 14 residues. CDR1 is SNHLY, CDR2 FYNNEI, per germline. The DNA for the CDR3 is TGTGCCAGCAGCGCTAGACAGGGGGTATGGGAGCAGTACTTC. This gives the protein CASSARQGVWEQYF.

The CDR3: CAIAPNLNSGNTIYF. In DNA form, the CDR3 reads TGTGCCATCGCCCCAAACTTAAACTCTGGAAACACCATATATTTT. The chain has TRBV10-3 and TRBJ1-3; D gene ambiguous. CDR3 size: 15 residues. Germline V gene data show CDR1 as ENHRY and CDR2 as SYGVKD. V was clipped by 8 bases and J by 0 bases, with 14 bases between them.

The CDR3 DNA reads TGTGCCAGCAGTGAATTGGGGACTATTAGAGAAGAGACCCAGTACTTC. Translating it yields CASSELGTIREETQYF. V is TRBV6-1 and J is TRBJ2-5; TRBD2 aligns across 7 bases. This CDR3 comprises 16 residues. Per the germline V gene, CDR1 is MNHNS and CDR2 is SASEGT. After removal of 2 bases from V and 3 bases from J, the junction contained 9 bases not matched to a gene.

This clone occurred once. The rearrangement links TRBV19 to TRBJ2-5; weak D call: TRBD1 (5 bases). The germline CDR1 and CDR2 sequences are LNHDA and SQIVND (reference sequence). The V gene lost 3 bases and the J gene lost 1 base, with 9 bases spanning the gap. This CDR3 is 14 amino acids long. The CDR3 loop is CASSISRAQETQYF. The CDR3, as DNA: TGTGCCAGTAGTATCTCCAGGGCCCAAGAGACCCAGTACTTC.

The chain has TRBV6-5 and TRBJ1-3; the D is unclear. Trimming cost V 6 bases and J 0 bases, with 6 bases left between them. Germline V gene lookup returns CDR1 MNHEY and CDR2 SVGAGI. The CDR3 sequence is 13 residues long. The CDR3 bases are TGTGCCAGCAGGCAGTTCTCTGGAAACACCATATATTTT. Amino acids: CASRQFSGNTIYF.

The genes are TRBV4-1 and TRBJ2-5; D may be TRBD1 (7 bases). This CDR3 region has 14 residues. Trimming left V 6 bases short and J 5 bases short, with 16 bases between. Germline CDR1 reads MGHRA; CDR2 reads YSYEKL. The CDR3 region is CASSHKGAGETQYF. The CDR3 region has the DNA TGCGCCAGCAGTCACAAGGGGGCGGGGGAGACCCAGTACTTC.

In nucleotides, the CDR3 is TGTGCCAGCAGCATAGGACTAGCAGCCAGCACAGATACGCAGTATTTT. It is translated as CASSIGLAASTDTQYF. This chain uses TRBV5-5 with TRBJ2-3, with 8 bases that match TRBD2. Per germline, CDR1 SGHKS and CDR2 YYEKEE (reference sequence). The junction had 7 bases not matched to a gene; V was cut back by 4 bases and J by 0 bases. This CDR3 has 16 residues.

The chain uses TRBV7-8 and TRBJ1-5; 11 bases agree with TRBD1. Germline lookup yields CDR1 SGHVS and CDR2 FQNEAQ. The CDR3 has 17 amino acids. V lost 0 bases, J lost 6 bases, and 7 bases stayed unmatched. Here the CDR3 reads CASSLAGTGGLGQPQHF. The CDR3 DNA follows: TGTGCCAGCAGCTTAGCGGGGACAGGGGGATTGGGTCAGCCCCAGCATTTT.